Following are 10 T cell receptor beta chains from one sample sequenced in a study of long-term antiretroviral therapy in people with HIV. Sequencing used immunoSEQ v3.0 at survey level. Assay used: immunoSEQ multiplex PCR; TCRdb lists only in-frame clones, some missing. The data contain 35,000 to 50,000 clones, approximately 86% of them singletons. The material was unsorted PBMCs, obtained 0.1 years before starting antiretroviral therapy. Receptors were obtained from a woman aged 50 to 65 with HIV.

This rearrangement joins TRBV7-9 to TRBJ1-5, with no clear D. This CDR3 has 14 residues. From germline, CDR1 is SEHNR and CDR2 FQNEAQ (reference sequence). The V gene lost 5 bases and the J gene lost 3 bases, with 11 bases spanning the gap. The CDR3 region is CASSLTGSNQPQHF. The CDR3 region has the DNA TGTGCCAGCAGCCTCACCGGGTCCAATCAGCCCCAGCATTTT.

The chain couples TRBV5-4 to TRBJ2-5, with 7 bases identical to TRBD1. This CDR3 has 13 amino acids. J was trimmed by 5 bases and V by 2 bases; bases with no gene match: 3. From germline, CDR1 is SGHNT and CDR2 YYREEE (reference sequence). CDR3 protein: CASSFDRAETQYF. The CDR3 DNA follows: TGTGCCAGCAGCTTCGACAGGGCGGAGACCCAGTACTTC.

The chain couples TRBV7-9 to TRBJ2-6; no firm D call. Trimming took 3 bases from V and 4 from J, leaving 7 bases between them. CDR1 is SEHNR, CDR2 FQNEAQ, per germline (reference sequence). The CDR3 covers 14 residues. CDR3 sequence: CASSFSGGANVLTF. The CDR3 DNA reads TGTGCCAGCAGCTTCAGTGGCGGGGCCAACGTCCTGACTTTC.

The chain employs TRBV5-1 and TRBJ1-1; the match to TRBD1 covers 7 bases. CDR1 and CDR2 from the germline V gene are SGHRS and YFSETQ. The CDR3 contains 15 residues. Trimming cost V 2 bases and J 5 bases; bases outside gene matches: 9. The CDR3 region is CASSFTTQGVTEAFF. Here the CDR3 DNA reads TGCGCCAGCAGCTTCACTACTCAGGGGGTGACTGAAGCTTTCTTT. Full variable domain (outside the CDR3, taken from reference TRBV5-1 and TRBJ1-1): KAGVTQTPRYLIKTRGQQVTLSCSPISGHRSVSWYQQTPGQGLQFLFEYFSETQRNKGNFPGRFSGRQFSNSRSEMNVSTLELGDSALYLCASSFTTQGVTEAFFGQGTRLTVV.

The V call is TRBV11-2, the J call TRBJ1-4; D is undetermined. The CDR3 is 13 residues long. Looked up from germline, CDR1 is SGHAT and CDR2 is FQNNGV. The V gene lost 0 bases and the J gene lost 8 bases, with 7 bases spanning the gap. The chain's CDR3 is CASSLDGWEKLFF. For the CDR3, the DNA is TGTGCCAGCAGCTTAGATGGGTGGGAAAAACTGTTTTTT.

CDR3 in DNA: TGCGCCAGCAGAGAAGGACGGGACACTGAAGCTTTCTTT. It encodes CASREGRDTEAFF. V usage is TRBV10-2 and J usage is TRBJ1-1; no firm D call. The CDR3 has 13 residues. Trimming left V 6 bases short and J 3 bases short, with 11 bases between. Germline-derived CDR1 and CDR2 are WSHSY and SAAADI.

The V and J genes are TRBV29-1 and TRBJ2-7; D is ambiguous. Trimming stripped 3 bases from V and 2 bases from J, with 14 bases between. Germline V CDR1 and CDR2: SQVTM, ANQGSEA. The CDR3 contains 14 residues. CDR3 protein: CSVDQLGSPYEQYF. The CDR3 DNA sequence: TGCAGCGTTGATCAGTTAGGAAGTCCCTACGAGCAGTACTTC.

V and J are TRBV27 and TRBJ1-1; D call uncertain. Trimming cost V 3 bases and J 1 base, with 3 bases left between them. CDR1 and CDR2 (germline): MNHEY, SMNVEV (reference sequence). The CDR3 totals 12 residues. The CDR3 DNA sequence: TGTGCCAGCAGTTTCAGGAACACTGAAGCTTTCTTT. As protein: CASSFRNTEAFF.

CDR3 sequence reads: CASSTTGARLNTGELFF. The CDR3, as DNA: TGTGCCAGCAGTACTACAGGAGCCCGCTTAAACACCGGGGAGCTGTTTTTT. The gene calls are TRBV27 and TRBJ2-2; a possible D gene is TRBD1 (5 bases). Between the trimmed V and J ends, which lost 5 bases and 2 bases, there was a span of 18 bases. Germline CDR1 is MNHEY and CDR2 is SMNVEV (reference sequence). The length of the CDR3 is 17 residues.

The chain couples TRBV9 to TRBJ1-2; D may be TRBD1 (5 bases). Trimming took off 0 bases at V and 3 bases at J, with 12 bases between the two ends. The CDR3 spans 15 residues. Per germline, CDR1 SGDLS and CDR2 YYNGEE. CDR3: CASSVVSRADYGYTF. The DNA for the CDR3 is TGTGCCAGCAGCGTAGTAAGCAGGGCGGACTATGGCTACACCTTC.